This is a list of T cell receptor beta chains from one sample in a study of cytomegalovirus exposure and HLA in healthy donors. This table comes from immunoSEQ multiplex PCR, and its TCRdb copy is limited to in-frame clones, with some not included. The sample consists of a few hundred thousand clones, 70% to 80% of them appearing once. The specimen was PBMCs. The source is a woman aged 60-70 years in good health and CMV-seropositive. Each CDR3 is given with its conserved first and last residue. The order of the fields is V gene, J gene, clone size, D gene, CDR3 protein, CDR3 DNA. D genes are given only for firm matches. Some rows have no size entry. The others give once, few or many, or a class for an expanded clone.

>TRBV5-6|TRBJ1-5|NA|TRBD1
CASSTMTGGGQPQHF
TGTGCCAGCAGCACCATGACAGGGGGTGGACAGCCCCAGCATTTT
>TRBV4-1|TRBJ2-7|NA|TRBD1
CASSVPGTAFYEQYF
TGCGCCAGCAGCGTACCCGGGACAGCCTTCTACGAGCAGTACTTC
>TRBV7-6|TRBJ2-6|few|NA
CASSSSSGANVLTF
TGTGCCAGCAGCTCGAGCTCTGGGGCCAACGTCCTGACTTTC
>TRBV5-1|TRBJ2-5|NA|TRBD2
CASSLAGGRAGETQYF
TGCGCCAGCAGCTTGGCCGGCGGGAGGGCCGGGGAGACCCAGTACTTC
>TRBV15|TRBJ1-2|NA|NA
CATILISGAVGGYTF
TGTGCCACCATCCTTATCAGTGGGGCAGTGGGTGGCTACACCTTC
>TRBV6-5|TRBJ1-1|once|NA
CASRQANTEAFF
TGTGCCAGTCGACAGGCGAACACTGAAGCTTTCTTT
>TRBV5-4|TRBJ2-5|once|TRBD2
CASSLDTSGGQETQYF
TGTGCCAGCAGCTTAGATACCAGCGGGGGGCAAGAGACCCAGTACTTC
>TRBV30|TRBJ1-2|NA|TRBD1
CAWKGTGSYGYTF
TGTGCCTGGAAAGGGACAGGGAGCTATGGCTACACCTTC
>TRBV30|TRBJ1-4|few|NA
CAPRPDGQNEKLFF
TGTGCCCCTAGACCGGACGGACAAAATGAAAAACTGTTTTTT
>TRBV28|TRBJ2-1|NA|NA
CASRKGTEQFF
TGTGCCAGCAGGAAGGGGACAGAGCAGTTCTTC
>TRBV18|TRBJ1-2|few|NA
CASSPGDTGYTF
TGTGCCAGCTCACCGGGCGACACTGGCTACACCTTC
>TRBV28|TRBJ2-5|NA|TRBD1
CASSTTGVSQETQYF
TGTGCCAGCAGTACGACAGGGGTTAGCCAAGAGACCCAGTACTTC
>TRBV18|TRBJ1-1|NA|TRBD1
CASSPPGGDEAFF
TGTGCCAGCTCACCACCAGGGGGCGATGAAGCTTTCTTT
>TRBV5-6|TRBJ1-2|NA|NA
CASSSGTYGYTF
TGTGCCAGCAGCTCCGGGACTTATGGCTACACCTTC
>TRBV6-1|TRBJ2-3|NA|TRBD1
CASSEIDRAEYTQYF
TGTGCCAGCAGTGAAATCGACAGGGCCGAATATACGCAGTATTTT
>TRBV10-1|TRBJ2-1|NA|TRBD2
CASSEPGLSANEQFF
TGCGCCAGCAGTGAGCCGGGACTAAGCGCCAATGAGCAGTTCTTC